Listed below are T cell receptor beta chains from one sample, sequenced in a study of naive and memory T cell subsets. TCRdb re-called the UMI-ligation and nested PCR reads with MiXCR, one entry per CDR3 protein. Here the sample spans 120,000 to 150,000 distinct CDR3 sequences, approximately 22% being singletons. The sequencing sample was made of naive CD4+ T cells from blood. Source of these receptors: a human donor in good health. The CDR3 runs from the conserved cysteine through the conserved F or W. The order of the fields is clone size, J gene, D gene, V gene, CDR3 length, CDR3 protein, CDR3 DNA. A D gene is named only where the DNA matches it firmly. Part of the rows lack a size; the others show once, few, many or a class for expanded clones.

once,TRBJ2-7,-,TRBV3-1,15,CASSRRGDPGYEQYF,TGTGCCAGCAGTCGAAGGGGGGACCCCGGGTACGAGCAGTACTTC
many,TRBJ2-6,-,TRBV30,12,CAWDSGANVLTF,TGTGCCTGGGATTCTGGGGCCAACGTCCTGACTTTC
-,TRBJ2-2,TRBD2,TRBV6-1,14,CASSVTSGSGELFF,TGTGCCAGCAGTGTGACTAGCGGGAGTGGGGAGCTGTTTTTT
-,TRBJ2-7,TRBD2,TRBV6-1,13,CASSVGRDYEQYF,TGTGCCAGCAGTGTCGGGAGGGACTACGAGCAGTACTTC
few,TRBJ2-1,-,TRBV20-1,11,CSARETVQQFF,TGCAGTGCTAGAGAGACGGTTCAGCAGTTCTTC
-,TRBJ2-5,TRBD2,TRBV29-1,14,CSATLAGVGETQYF,TGCAGCGCCACACTAGCGGGAGTCGGGGAGACCCAGTACTTC
few,TRBJ2-2,-,TRBV4-2,15,CASSPRDSSTGELFF,TGTGCCAGCAGCCCACGAGACAGTAGTACCGGGGAGCTGTTTTTT
few,TRBJ1-1,-,TRBV2,16,CASRLDSTHMNTEAFF,TGTGCCAGCAGACTCGACAGTACCCACATGAACACTGAAGCTTTCTTT
few,TRBJ1-3,TRBD1,TRBV5-6,15,CASRRTGRSGNTIYF,TGTGCCAGCAGGCGGACAGGGAGGTCTGGAAACACCATATATTTT
-,TRBJ2-5,-,TRBV12-3/TRBV12-4,15,CASSPRRRRQETQYF,TGTGCCAGCAGTCCTCGACGCAGGAGACAAGAGACCCAGTACTTC
few,TRBJ2-1,TRBD2,TRBV2,15,CASSERWLAVNEQFF,TGTGCCAGCAGTGAAAGGTGGCTAGCGGTCAATGAGCAGTTCTTC
-,TRBJ1-3,TRBD1,TRBV29-1,15,CSGSTGFGGGNTIYF,TGCAGCGGCTCGACAGGGTTTGGGGGTGGAAACACCATATATTTT
-,TRBJ2-7,TRBD1,TRBV7-9,16,CASSLANPTGFYEQYF,TGTGCCAGCAGCTTAGCGAACCCGACAGGGTTCTACGAGCAGTACTTC
few,TRBJ2-1,-,TRBV12-3/TRBV12-4,16,CASSFSSQTSYNEQFF,TGTGCCAGCAGTTTCAGTAGCCAAACCTCCTACAATGAGCAGTTCTTC
few,TRBJ1-4,-,TRBV4-1,15,CASSSGWATNEKLFF,TGCGCCAGCAGTTCAGGGTGGGCAACTAATGAAAAACTGTTTTTT
-,TRBJ2-4,-,TRBV20-1,13,CSASPDRKYIQYF,TGCAGTGCTAGTCCGGACAGAAAATACATTCAGTACTTC
-,TRBJ2-1,-,TRBV30,16,CAWSVSLRSSYNEQFF,TGTGCCTGGAGTGTTTCCCTGAGGAGCTCCTACAATGAGCAGTTCTTC
-,TRBJ1-1,-,TRBV7-9,11,CASSSGHEAFF,TGTGCCAGCAGCTCCGGGCACGAAGCTTTCTTT
few,TRBJ2-7,TRBD1,TRBV6-2/TRBV6-3,16,CASSTGTGLGVYEQYF,TGTGCCAGCAGTACCGGGACAGGGCTCGGGGTCTACGAGCAGTACTTC
few,TRBJ1-5,TRBD1,TRBV20-1,16,CSARKVQGASNQPQHF,TGCAGTGCTAGAAAAGTACAGGGGGCGAGCAATCAGCCCCAGCATTTT
many,TRBJ2-1,TRBD2,TRBV18,16,CASSPLTAGIYNEQFF,TGTGCCAGCTCACCTCTGACAGCGGGGATATACAATGAGCAGTTCTTC
many,TRBJ2-7,-,TRBV25-1,14,CASSEQGRPYEQYF,TGTGCCAGCAGTGAACAGGGGCGACCCTACGAGCAGTACTTC
-,TRBJ2-3,-,TRBV29-1,13,CSVEIMAADTQYF,TGCAGCGTTGAAATAATGGCGGCAGATACGCAGTATTTT
-,TRBJ2-1,-,TRBV29-1,14,CSVEGPKSYNEQFF,TGCAGCGTTGAGGGGCCCAAGTCCTACAATGAGCAGTTCTTC
-,TRBJ2-1,TRBD1,TRBV20-1,17,CSASKTGTEFPYNEQFF,TGCAGTGCTTCTAAGACCGGGACAGAGTTCCCCTACAATGAGCAGTTCTTC
many,TRBJ2-1,TRBD2,TRBV29-1,12,CSAGTSGSLGFF,TGCAGCGCAGGGACTAGCGGGAGCTTGGGGTTCTTC
few,TRBJ2-7,-,TRBV28,13,CASSLNNPYEQYF,TGTGCCAGCAGTTTAAACAACCCCTACGAGCAGTACTTC
-,TRBJ2-7,-,TRBV7-2,16,CASSLVVTVPTYEQYF,TGTGCCAGCAGCTTAGTTGTGACAGTGCCAACCTACGAGCAGTACTTC
-,TRBJ2-3,-,TRBV7-8,14,CASSLDGPTDTQYF,TGTGCCAGCAGCTTAGACGGGCCCACAGATACGCAGTATTTT
many,TRBJ2-3,-,TRBV4-1,13,CASSQGWRDTQYF,TGCGCCAGCAGCCAAGGGTGGCGCGATACGCAGTATTTT
few,TRBJ2-5,TRBD1,TRBV28,14,CASSPRTGLETQYF,TGTGCCAGCAGTCCCCGGACAGGTTTAGAGACCCAGTACTTC
many,TRBJ2-3,-,TRBV11-2,13,CASSLDHPDTQYF,TGTGCCAGCAGCTTAGATCACCCAGATACGCAGTATTTT
few,TRBJ2-2,TRBD2,TRBV7-6,17,CASTILAGGPGTGELFF,TGTGCCAGCACTATACTAGCGGGAGGGCCGGGCACCGGGGAGCTGTTTTTT